This TCR beta chain is drawn from a study of CD4+ T cells in melanoma (dated 2022 in TCRdb). About the full investigation: Neoantigen-specific CD4+ T cells in human melanoma were investigated in the study. Results the study describes overall, beyond this receptor: Diverse differentiation states were reported to be shown by neoantigen-specific CD4+ T cells in melanoma. Neoantigen-specific CD4+ T cells were reported to be correlated with the function of CD8+ T cells, macrophages and B cells.

Receptor libraries were prepared by the immunoSEQ multiplex PCR assay. What TCRdb holds here is the immuneACCESS table cut down to in-frame rearrangements. Part of the clones is not present; checked against another copy, under half of the missing clones reflect an unresolved V gene, and the others are unexplained. This sample is represented by 110,000 to 150,000 clones; 92% of them were singletons. The ten largest account for 1.5% to 1.9% of the sample. The donors were people with melanoma. On this clone itself: Its recognized antigen is unknown. No base quality values were provided; no much bigger clone lies one nucleotide off.

Its CDR3 holds 14 amino acids, cysteine through phenylalanine. The retained sequence is limited to the CDR3, 42 bases, with the frame set at the first base. CDR1 and CDR2 (LNHDA, SQIVND) derive from the germline V gene (reference sequence). The trim is 3 bases for V and 4 bases for J, with a gap of 12 bases between the germline ends. The chain links TRBV19 with TRBJ1-2, with the D gene not confidently named. This clonotype was sampled from a human donor with melanoma. At the DNA level, the sequence is TGTGCCAGTAGTATTGTCTTGTTCGGCTATGGCTACACCTTC. This translates into CASSIVLFGYGYTF.